The 2 T cell receptor beta chains presented below share a single source sample, sequenced in a study of OX40 agonist ivuxolimab in advanced cancers. Profiling relied on immunoSEQ multiplex PCR, and the TCRdb table lists in-frame clones only, not all of them. The repertoire has some 74,000 clones, 94% of them found once; the top ten carry around 10%. The starting material was CD4+ or CD8+ T cells sorted from blood, obtained in a trial of the OX40 agonist ivuxolimab. The receptors originated from an adult with an advanced solid tumor such as melanoma, head and neck, liver or kidney cancer.

This sequence joins TRBV19 and TRBJ2-7; D ambiguous. The V gene's germline CDR1 is LNHDA and CDR2 SQIVND (reference sequence). The ends were cut back, 9 bases at V and 1 base at J, with 16 bases in the middle. There are 14 residues in the CDR3. The CDR3 region is CASSAKTPSYEQYF. The CDR3, as DNA: TGTGCCAGCAGTGCTAAGACACCTTCCTACGAGCAGTACTTC.

The V call is TRBV27, the J call TRBJ2-2; 7 nucleotides align to TRBD1. Germline-derived CDR1 and CDR2 are MNHEY and SMNVEV (reference sequence). This CDR3 region has 18 residues. V shed 0 bases, J shed 4 bases, and the junction held 11 bases outside the gene matches. CDR3 bases: TGTGCCAGCAGTTTATCGGTTCGCGAGACAGGGCTCACCGGGGAGCTGTTTTTT. Its protein is CASSLSVRETGLTGELFF.